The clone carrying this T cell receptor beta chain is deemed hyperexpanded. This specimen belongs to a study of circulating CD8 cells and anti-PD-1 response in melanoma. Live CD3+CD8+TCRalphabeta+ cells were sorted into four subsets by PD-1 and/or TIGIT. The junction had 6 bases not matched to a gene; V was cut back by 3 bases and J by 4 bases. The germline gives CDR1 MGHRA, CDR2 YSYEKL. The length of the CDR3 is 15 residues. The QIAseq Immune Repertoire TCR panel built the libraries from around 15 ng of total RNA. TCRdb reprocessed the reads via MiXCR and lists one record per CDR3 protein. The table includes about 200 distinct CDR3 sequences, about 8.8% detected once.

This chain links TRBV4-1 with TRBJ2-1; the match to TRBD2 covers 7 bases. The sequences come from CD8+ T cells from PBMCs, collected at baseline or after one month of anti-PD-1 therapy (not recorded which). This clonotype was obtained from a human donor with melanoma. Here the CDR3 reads CASSHLDGGYNEQFF. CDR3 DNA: TGCGCCAGCAGCCATCTGGACGGGGGGTACAATGAGCAGTTCTTC.